The sequence of this T cell receptor beta chain was determined in a study of identical twins. Overall study results and limits: With beta out-of-frame sequences, excess sharing by twins was weaker.

The CDR3 runs 13 residues. Germline lookup yields CDR1 MNHEY and CDR2 SMNVEV (reference sequence). Trimming removed 3 bases from V and 6 bases from J; junction bases left unmatched: 1. Addition of a universal primer site occurred through template switching, and cDNA carried unique molecular identifiers. One entry per CDR3 protein results from TCRdb running MiXCR on the 5' RACE reads. Counted here are around 670,000 distinct CDR3 sequences, 6.1% occurring once; the ten biggest clones make up 1.5% to 2%. Each donor was a healthy Caucasian. This clonotype was counted at least ten times. Its specificity is unknown.

The receptor was isolated from a man in his late teens or twenties in good health. This chain joins TRBV27 and TRBJ2-1; 8 bases are a match to TRBD2. Material: naive T cells sorted from blood. The CDR3 region has the DNA TGTGCCAGCAGTTTTAGCGGGGCCAATGAGCAGTTCTTC. This sequence encodes CASSFSGANEQFF.